Listed here are 22 T cell receptor beta chains from one sample, sequenced in a study of T-cell reconstitution after alpha-beta-depleted transplantation in children. Unique molecular identifiers tagged the TCRbeta library. TCRdb redid the calling of the PCR reads with MiXCR, one entry per CDR3 protein. The sample lists some 500,000 distinct CDR3 sequences; about 18% were seen once. The starting material was PBMCs from the stem cell graft donor, obtained from the stem cell graft. Every receptor here comes from a human donor who donated a stem cell graft to a child with acute lymphoblastic leukemia.

The CDR3, as DNA: TGCAGCGCCCGGAGTTCCCACGAGCAGTACTTC. It encodes CSARSSHEQYF. The chain joins TRBV29-1 to TRBJ2-7; the D is unclear. The V and J ends lost 7 bases and 5 bases respectively, with 12 bases between them. CDR1 is SQVTM, CDR2 ANQGSEA, per germline. This CDR3 has 11 amino acids.

V usage is TRBV6-2 or TRBV6-3 and J usage is TRBJ2-7; D is unclear. The V end lost 0 bases, the J end lost 10 bases, and 10 bases lay between the germline ends. This CDR3 comprises 12 residues. The V gene's germline CDR1 is MNHEY and CDR2 SVGEGT. The CDR3 is CASSYSIAEQYF. For the CDR3, the DNA is TGTGCCAGCAGTTACTCGATTGCGGAACAGTACTTC.

The chain has TRBV27 and TRBJ1-2; tentative D call: TRBD1 (6 bases). The germline CDR1 and CDR2 sequences are MNHEY and SMNVEV (reference sequence). The V gene lost 10 bases and the J gene lost 3 bases, with 21 bases spanning the gap. This CDR3 spans 15 amino acids. The CDR3: CATRIPGHLYYGYTF. The DNA of the CDR3 is TGTGCCACCAGAATTCCGGGACACCTATACTATGGCTACACCTTC.

The chain couples TRBV6-1 to TRBJ2-7; D is unresolved. The length of the CDR3 is 14 residues. The germline V and J ends were trimmed by 3 bases and 0 bases, with 9 bases remaining between them. Germline V gives CDR1 MNHNS, CDR2 SASEGT. Here the CDR3 DNA reads TGTGCCAGCAGTGACACCCTGAGCTCCTACGAGCAGTACTTC. Amino acids: CASSDTLSSYEQYF.

The CDR3 loop reads CASSESQGMVNTEAFF. The CDR3 region has the DNA TGCGCCAGCAGTGAGTCCCAGGGAATGGTAAACACTGAAGCTTTCTTT. The chain has TRBV10-2 and TRBJ1-1, with a weak D call TRBD1 (5 bases). V was trimmed by 0 bases and J by 2 bases, leaving 13 bases between them. The germline gives CDR1 WSHSY, CDR2 SAAADI. The CDR3 sequence is 16 residues long.

The table lists this clonotype with a few counts. The rearrangement links TRBV7-9 to TRBJ1-2; no definite D call. Between the trimmed V and J ends, which lost 0 bases and 4 bases, there was a span of 6 bases. CDR1 is SEHNR and CDR2 is FQNEAQ in the germline V gene (reference sequence). The CDR3 is 13 amino acids. The DNA of the CDR3 is TGTGCCAGCAGCTTAGCTGCGCCCTATGGCTACACCTTC. This codes for CASSLAAPYGYTF.

The rearrangement joins TRBV27 to TRBJ1-2, with D possibly being TRBD1 (6 bases). The ends were cut back, 6 bases at V and 3 bases at J, with 11 bases in the middle. Germline-derived CDR1 and CDR2 are MNHEY and SMNVEV (reference sequence). The CDR3 consists of 13 residues. CDR3 sequence reads: CASRPGDDYGYTF. CDR3 DNA: TGTGCCAGCAGGCCAGGGGACGACTATGGCTACACCTTC.

The V and J genes are TRBV19 and TRBJ2-7; tentatively, D is TRBD1 or TRBD2 (5 bases each). Germline CDR1 reads LNHDA; CDR2 reads SQIVND (reference sequence). This CDR3 has 14 amino acids. V was pared by 6 bases and J by 0 bases, with 12 bases between. CDR3 residues: CASSPGTYSYEQYF. CDR3 DNA: TGTGCCAGTAGCCCCGGGACCTACTCCTACGAGCAGTACTTC.

This clonotype was found a few times. V is TRBV21-1 and J is TRBJ2-3. TRBV21-1 is assigned pseudogene status. The CDR3 is made up of 13 amino acids. The CDR3 sequence: CAKKAASTDTQYF. In DNA form, the CDR3 reads TGTGCCAAAAAAGCGGCTAGCACAGATACGCAGTATTTT.

Only a few counts were recorded for this clonotype. This chain joins TRBV7-3 and TRBJ2-1, with 14 nucleotides matching TRBD2. Germline V gives CDR1 SGHTA, CDR2 FQGTGA. J lost 12 bases, V lost 5 bases, and 9 bases had no gene match. The CDR3 loop spans 15 amino acids. The CDR3 coding sequence is TGTGCCAGCAGCCTAAGTGGGACTAGCGGGAGTGGGCAGTTCTTC. Its protein is CASSLSGTSGSGQFF.

This clonotype turned up a few times. The genes are TRBV7-6 and TRBJ1-1; D unresolved. The CDR3 spans 13 residues. Trimming shortened V by 6 bases and J by 1 base, and 9 bases separated the two germline ends. The germline gives CDR1 SGHVS, CDR2 FNYEAQ. CDR3 sequence: CASSKWSNTEAFF. The DNA of the CDR3 is TGTGCCAGCAGTAAATGGTCGAACACTGAAGCTTTCTTT.

The sample holds a few counts of this clonotype. The chain couples TRBV28 to TRBJ1-4; no clear D gene. Germline V gives CDR1 MDHEN, CDR2 SYDVKM. This CDR3 has 17 amino acids. Trimming took 3 bases from V and 8 from J, leaving 22 bases between them. CDR3 nucleotides: TGTGCCAGCAGTTTGGGCTTCGGTTGGAAGTCGGGGGAAAAACTGTTTTTT. Translating gives CASSLGFGWKSGEKLFF.

The chain joins TRBV4-2 to TRBJ2-7; D is perhaps TRBD1 or TRBD2 (5 bases each). CDR1 is LGHNA, CDR2 YNFKEQ, per germline. The V and J ends lost 0 bases and 2 bases respectively, with 23 bases between them. The CDR3 is 19 residues long. The CDR3 is CASSQDYSQGLLGAYEQYF. CDR3 nucleotides: TGTGCCAGCAGCCAAGATTATAGCCAGGGCCTCCTCGGGGCCTACGAGCAGTACTTC.

This clonotype has only a few counts. The J gene is TRBJ2-3, the V gene TRBV5-6, with unresolved D. V lost 2 bases, J lost 9 bases, and 16 bases lay in between. CDR1 and CDR2 from the germline V gene are SGHDT and YYEEEE. The CDR3 covers 14 residues. For the CDR3, the DNA is TGTGCCAGCAGCTTCCGAGTCGTCCCGGGCACGCAGTATTTT. Residues: CASSFRVVPGTQYF.

The chain recombines TRBV20-1 with TRBJ2-5; 7 bases agree with TRBD2. Germline trimming cut 4 bases from V and 1 base from J; bases unmatched to any gene: 3. CDR1 is DFQATT and CDR2 is SNEGSKA in the germline V gene (reference sequence). The CDR3 consists of 13 residues. The DNA for the CDR3 is TGCAGTGCTAAGGGGACTACCCAAGAGACCCAGTACTTC. Its protein product is CSAKGTTQETQYF.

The chain has TRBV5-6 and TRBJ2-1, with TRBD1 identical over 9 bases. Germline CDR1 reads SGHDT; CDR2 reads YYEEEE. V gave up 5 bases and J gave up 6 bases; unmatched junction bases: 6. The CDR3 runs 14 residues. CDR3 sequence (DNA): TGTGCCAGCAGGCCGACAGGGGGAGGCAATGAGCAGTTCTTC. This encodes CASRPTGGGNEQFF.

The chain is built from TRBV7-8 and TRBJ2-5, with TRBD2 identical over 10 bases. The CDR3 has 15 amino acids. Trimming took 5 bases from V and 5 from J; bases not matched to a gene: 8. From germline, CDR1 is SGHVS and CDR2 FQNEAQ. CDR3 loop: CASSLEAAGGETQYF. As DNA, the CDR3 is TGTGCCAGCAGCCTGGAGGCAGCGGGAGGGGAGACCCAGTACTTC. Variable domain in full (rest from reference TRBV7-8 and TRBJ2-5): GAGVSQSPRYKVAKRGQDVALRCDPISGHVSLFWYQQALGQGPEFLTYFQNEAQLDKSGLPSDRFFAERPEGSVSTLKIQRTQQEDSAVYLCASSLEAAGGETQYFGPGTRLLVL.

There are many counts of this clonotype. V is TRBV7-6 and J is TRBJ2-2; D not certain. This CDR3 has 12 amino acids. Trimming shortened V by 1 base and J by 8 bases, and 5 bases separated the two germline ends. The germline V gene encodes CDR1 SGHVS and CDR2 FNYEAQ. The CDR3 coding sequence is TGTGCCAGCAGCTTAGTGGGAGGGGAGCTGTTTTTT. Translating it yields CASSLVGGELFF.

A few counts support this clonotype. V gene TRBV5-1 combines with J gene TRBJ2-7; D not resolved. V was clipped by 0 bases and J by 2 bases, with 6 bases between them. Germline-derived CDR1 and CDR2 are SGHRS and YFSETQ. This CDR3 comprises 13 residues. The CDR3 loop is CASSLDETYEQYF. In DNA, the CDR3 is TGCGCCAGCAGCTTGGACGAGACCTACGAGCAGTACTTC.

About this clonotype: One end of the junction varies from germline; a read error may be responsible. The chain is built from TRBV20-1 and TRBJ2-3, with 9 positions matching TRBD2. Germline CDR1 DFQATT, CDR2 SNEGSKA (reference sequence). This CDR3 contains 15 residues. The chain's CDR3 is CSARATGTSIDTQYF. DNA for the CDR3: TGCAGTGCCCGCGCAACCGGGACTAGCATAGATACGCAGTATTTT.

The rearrangement joins TRBV7-9 to TRBJ2-7, with D possibly TRBD1 on 6 matching bases. CDR1 is SEHNR, CDR2 FQNEAQ, per germline (reference sequence). This CDR3 contains 13 residues. Trimming stripped 5 bases from V and 4 bases from J, with 12 bases between. The CDR3 region is CASSETGVYEQYF. CDR3 bases: TGTGCCAGCAGCGAGACAGGAGTTTACGAGCAGTACTTC.

The chain joins TRBV5-1 to TRBJ2-1; TRBD2 agrees at 13 bases. The germline V gene encodes CDR1 SGHRS and CDR2 YFSETQ. The CDR3 totals 13 residues. Trimming cost V 7 bases and J 8 bases; bases outside gene matches: 3. The CDR3 coding sequence is TGCGCCAGCCGAGGACTAGCGGGAGATGAGCAGTTCTTC. Its protein product is CASRGLAGDEQFF.